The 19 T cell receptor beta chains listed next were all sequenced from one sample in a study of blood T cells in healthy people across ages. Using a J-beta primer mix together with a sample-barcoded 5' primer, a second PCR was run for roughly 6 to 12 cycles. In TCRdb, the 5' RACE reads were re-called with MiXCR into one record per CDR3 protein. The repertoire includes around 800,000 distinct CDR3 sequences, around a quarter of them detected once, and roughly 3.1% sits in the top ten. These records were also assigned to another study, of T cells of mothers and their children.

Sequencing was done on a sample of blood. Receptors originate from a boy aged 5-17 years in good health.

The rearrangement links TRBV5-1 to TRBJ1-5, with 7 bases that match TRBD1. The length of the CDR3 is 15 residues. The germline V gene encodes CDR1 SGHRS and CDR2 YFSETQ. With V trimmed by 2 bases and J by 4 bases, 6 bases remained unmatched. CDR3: CASSFEGASNQPQHF. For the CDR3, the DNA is TGCGCCAGCAGCTTCGAGGGGGCGAGTAATCAGCCCCAGCATTTT.

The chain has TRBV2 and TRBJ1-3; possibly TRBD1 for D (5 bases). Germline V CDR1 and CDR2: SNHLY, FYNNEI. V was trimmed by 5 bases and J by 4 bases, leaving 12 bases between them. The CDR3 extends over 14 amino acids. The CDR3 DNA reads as TGTGCCAGCAGTCGTCAGGGATTCGGAAACACCATATATTTT. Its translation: CASSRQGFGNTIYF.

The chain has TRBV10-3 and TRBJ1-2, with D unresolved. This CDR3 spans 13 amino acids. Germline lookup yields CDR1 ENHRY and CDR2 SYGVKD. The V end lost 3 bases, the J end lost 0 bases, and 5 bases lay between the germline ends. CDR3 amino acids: CAISDQANYGYTF. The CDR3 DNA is TGTGCCATCAGTGACCAAGCTAACTATGGCTACACCTTC.

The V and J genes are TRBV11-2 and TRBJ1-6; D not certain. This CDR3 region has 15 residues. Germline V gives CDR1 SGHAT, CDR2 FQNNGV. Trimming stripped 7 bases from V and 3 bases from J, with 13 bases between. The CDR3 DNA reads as TGTGCCAGCAACGAAGGGTACAACTATAATTCACCCCTCCACTTT. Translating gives CASNEGYNYNSPLHF.

The CDR3 DNA follows: TGTGCCAGCAGTGCTCGGACGGGGAACACTGAAGCTTTCTTT. The encoded protein is CASSARTGNTEAFF. The V and J genes are TRBV12-3 or TRBV12-4 and TRBJ1-1; D unclear. The ends were cut back, 5 bases at V and 1 base at J, with 11 bases in the middle. There are 14 residues in the CDR3.

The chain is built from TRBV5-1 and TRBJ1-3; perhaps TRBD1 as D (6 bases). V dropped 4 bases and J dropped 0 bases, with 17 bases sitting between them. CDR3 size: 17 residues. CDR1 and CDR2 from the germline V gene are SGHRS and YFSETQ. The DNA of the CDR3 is TGCGCCAGCAGCCAGGGGCTTCGGGCGAGCTCTGGAAACACCATATATTTT. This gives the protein CASSQGLRASSGNTIYF.

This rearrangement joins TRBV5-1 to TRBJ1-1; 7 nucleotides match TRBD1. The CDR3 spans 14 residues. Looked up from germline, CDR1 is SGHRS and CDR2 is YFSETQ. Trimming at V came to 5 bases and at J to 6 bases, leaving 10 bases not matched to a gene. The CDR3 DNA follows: TGCGCCAGCAGTAGACAGGGTCCCGTATCTGAAGCTTTCTTT. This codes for CASSRQGPVSEAFF.

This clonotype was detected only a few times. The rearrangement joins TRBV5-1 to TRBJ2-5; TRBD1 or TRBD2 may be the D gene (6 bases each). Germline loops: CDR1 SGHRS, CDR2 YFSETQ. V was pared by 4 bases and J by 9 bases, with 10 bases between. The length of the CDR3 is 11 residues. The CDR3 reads CASSERGAQYF. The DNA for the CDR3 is TGCGCCAGCAGCGAGAGGGGGGCCCAGTACTTC.

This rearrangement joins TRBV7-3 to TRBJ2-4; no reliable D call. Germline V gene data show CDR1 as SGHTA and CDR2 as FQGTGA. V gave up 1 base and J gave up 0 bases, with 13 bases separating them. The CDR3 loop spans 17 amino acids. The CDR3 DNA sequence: TGTGCCAGCAGCTTAAACGGTCCTCAAGTAGCCAAAAACATTCAGTACTTC. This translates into CASSLNGPQVAKNIQYF.

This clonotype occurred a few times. As DNA, the CDR3 is TGCAGTGCTAGCCCCAGGGGAGGCCAGCCCCAGCATTTT. This translates into CSASPRGGQPQHF. This chain links TRBV20-1 with TRBJ1-5; weak D call: TRBD1 (6 bases). The V end lost 3 bases, the J end lost 7 bases, and 13 bases lay between the germline ends. This CDR3 is built from 13 residues. Germline CDR1 and CDR2: DFQATT and SNEGSKA (reference sequence).

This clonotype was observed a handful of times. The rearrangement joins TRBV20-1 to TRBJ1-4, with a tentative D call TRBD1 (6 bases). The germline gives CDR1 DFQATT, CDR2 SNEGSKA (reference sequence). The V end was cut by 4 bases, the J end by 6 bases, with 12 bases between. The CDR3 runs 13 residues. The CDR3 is CSATTGIHEKLFF. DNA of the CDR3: TGCAGTGCTACCACAGGGATACATGAAAAACTGTTTTTT.

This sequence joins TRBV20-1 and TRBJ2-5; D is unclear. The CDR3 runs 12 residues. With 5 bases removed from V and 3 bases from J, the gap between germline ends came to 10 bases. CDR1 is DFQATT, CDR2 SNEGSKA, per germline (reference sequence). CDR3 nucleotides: TGCAGTGCTTCCACGGACGAAGAGACCCAGTACTTC. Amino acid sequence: CSASTDEETQYF.

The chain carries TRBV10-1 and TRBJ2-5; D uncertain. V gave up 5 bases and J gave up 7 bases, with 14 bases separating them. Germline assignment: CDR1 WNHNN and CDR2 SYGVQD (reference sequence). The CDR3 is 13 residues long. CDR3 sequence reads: CASSSELSGTQYF. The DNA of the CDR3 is TGCGCCAGCAGTTCGGAACTCAGTGGGACCCAGTACTTC.

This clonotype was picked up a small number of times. CDR3 protein: CSAGRGTYEQYF. The DNA for the CDR3 is TGCAGCGCCGGACGGGGTACCTACGAGCAGTACTTC. This rearrangement joins TRBV29-1 to TRBJ2-5, with a possible D match to TRBD2 (5 bases). The J call is doubtful: the DNA matches TRBJ2-7 better. The CDR3 totals 12 residues. Germline CDR1 is SQVTM and CDR2 is ANQGSEA.

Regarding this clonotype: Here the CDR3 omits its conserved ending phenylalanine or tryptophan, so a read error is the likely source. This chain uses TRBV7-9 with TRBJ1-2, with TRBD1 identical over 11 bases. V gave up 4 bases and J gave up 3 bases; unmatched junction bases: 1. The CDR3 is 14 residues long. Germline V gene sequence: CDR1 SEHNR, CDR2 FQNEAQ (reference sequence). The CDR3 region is CASSWGQGDYGYTL. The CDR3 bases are TGTGCCAGCAGCTGGGGACAGGGGGACTATGGCTACACCCTC.

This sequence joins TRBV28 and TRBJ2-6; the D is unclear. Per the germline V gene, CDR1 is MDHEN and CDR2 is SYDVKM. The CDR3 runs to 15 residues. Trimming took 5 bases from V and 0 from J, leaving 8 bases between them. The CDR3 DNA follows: TGTGCCAGCAGTCTTGACATCTCTGGGGCCAACGTCCTGACTTTC. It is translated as CASSLDISGANVLTF.

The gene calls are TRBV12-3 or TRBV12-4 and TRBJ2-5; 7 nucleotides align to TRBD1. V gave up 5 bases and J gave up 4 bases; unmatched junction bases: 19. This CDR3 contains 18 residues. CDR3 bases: TGTGCCAGCAGTCACTCCATCGACAGGGTAGGGGTTCGAGAGACCCAGTACTTC. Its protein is CASSHSIDRVGVRETQYF.

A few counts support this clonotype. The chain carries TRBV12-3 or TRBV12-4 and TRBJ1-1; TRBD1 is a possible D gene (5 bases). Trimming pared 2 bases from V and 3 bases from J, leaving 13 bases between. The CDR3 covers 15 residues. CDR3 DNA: TGTGCCAGCAGTTTACGGGGGTTCTTTTACACTGAAGCTTTCTTT. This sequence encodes CASSLRGFFYTEAFF.

The CDR3 DNA is TGTGCCAGCAGATACACGGCGGGCAGCGGGGGAATCACAGATACGCAGTATTTT. This encodes CASRYTAGSGGITDTQYF. J is TRBJ2-3 and V is TRBV7-3; 8 bases align to TRBD2. The CDR3 consists of 18 residues. Germline V gene data show CDR1 as SGHTA and CDR2 as FQGTGA. Trimming at V came to 6 bases and at J to 2 bases, leaving 16 bases not matched to a gene.